This TCR beta chain appears in the sequencing data of a study of T cell responses to AZD1222 COVID-19 vaccine. Findings and limits, study-wide: CD4 TCRs linked to vaccination spanned spike, dominating at 160-218 and 743-854.

Data came from immunoSEQ multiplex PCR; TCRdb stores just in-frame clones and leaves some out. Of under 150,000 clones in the sample, just over 90% were seen once. As regards this clone: Its target is not known.

This CDR3 spans 15 amino acids. V was trimmed by 0 bases and J by 0 bases, leaving 8 bases between them. Germline lookup yields CDR1 SGHRS and CDR2 YFSETQ. The sequence derives from an adult in good health. The rearrangement joins TRBV5-1 to TRBJ2-3; unclear D gene. The material was peripheral blood, obtained on day 0 of AZD1222 vaccination. The CDR3 sequence is CASSLGATSTDTQYF. CDR3 bases: TGCGCCAGCAGCTTGGGGGCTACTAGCACAGATACGCAGTATTTT. Variable domain in full (rest from reference TRBV5-1 and TRBJ2-3): KAGVTQTPRYLIKTRGQQVTLSCSPISGHRSVSWYQQTPGQGLQFLFEYFSETQRNKGNFPGRFSGRQFSNSRSEMNVSTLELGDSALYLCASSLGATSTDTQYFGPGTRLTVL.